Reported below is one TCR beta chain. What it recognizes is unknown. The sample is drawn from a study of blood T cells in healthy people across ages. Notes on the study in general: Long-lived donors exceeded aged donors in naive CD4+ cells and diversity.

CDR3 length equals 13 residues. The V gene's germline CDR1 is ENHRY and CDR2 SYGVKD. For the second PCR, which ran for about 7 to 11 cycles, a sample-barcoded 5' primer and a J-beta primer mix were used. TCRdb analysed the 5' RACE reads with MiXCR anew, one entry per CDR3 protein. The profile shows some 710,000 distinct CDR3 sequences, around 45% of them singletons. J is TRBJ2-4 and V is TRBV10-3; TRBD2 agrees at 12 bases. Judging by the DNA end, TRBJ2-7 fits better; the J call may be wrong. This clonotype was obtained from a man aged 80 or over in good health. Sample: blood. The CDR3, as DNA: TGTGCCATCAGCTGGACTAGCGGGGACGAGCAGTACTTC. Residues: CAISWTSGDEQYF.